The clone carrying this T cell receptor beta chain came up a few times. These data originate in a study of early T cells in non-severe SARS-CoV-2 infection. Across the study: The chains were unpaired, and the sequenced material was bulk RNA from unsorted whole blood.

Researchers tagged individual cDNA molecules with unique molecular identifiers. TCRdb re-analysed the 5' RACE reads in MiXCR, keeping a single row per CDR3 protein. The sample comprises nearly 70,000 distinct CDR3 sequences, more than 3.5% of which are singletons, and about 3.6% rests with the top ten. The CDR3 sequence is 13 residues long. With V trimmed by 7 bases and J by 5 bases, 1 base remained unmatched. CDR1 and CDR2 (germline): LNHNV, YYDKDF (reference sequence). The TCR sequence derives from an adult who was a healthcare worker with PCR-confirmed SARS-CoV-2 infection or an uninfected control (not recorded which). The donor label of this sample is uncertain. The sequencing used whole blood, collected at baseline. The chain uses TRBV15 and TRBJ2-3, with TRBD2 identical over 12 bases. This chain's CDR3 is CATTSGGGDTQYF. CDR3 bases: TGTGCCACCACTAGCGGGGGGGGAGATACGCAGTATTTT.